This T cell receptor beta chain was identified during a study of beta chain features in type 1 diabetes. Study observations and caveats: All four CD4+ subsets of Type 1 diabetes patients contained TCRB CDR3s that were moderately but significantly shorter.

The CDR3 loop spans 18 amino acids. Germline CDR1 is LNHDA and CDR2 is SQIVND (reference sequence). V shed 7 bases and J 5 bases; nucleotides not matched to a gene: 18. Expressed TCRB transcripts were sequenced after all isolated RNA was converted to cDNA. Deep immunoSEQ sequencing covered naive, central memory and regulatory T cell samples. Sequenced by immunoSEQ multiplex PCR; TCRdb stores in-frame clones only, minus some. This table has roughly 610,000 clones, around 16% appearing once. On this clone: Its antigen is as yet unknown.

The sequence was obtained from a man between 18 and 35 years old in good health. The V and J genes are TRBV19 and TRBJ2-2, with TRBD2 matching 8 bases. The specimen was naive CD4+ T cells from blood. CDR3 in DNA: TGTGCCAGTACCCCCGGGATTGTAGCGGGGAGTCGAACCGGGGAGCTGTTTTTT. Translation: CASTPGIVAGSRTGELFF.